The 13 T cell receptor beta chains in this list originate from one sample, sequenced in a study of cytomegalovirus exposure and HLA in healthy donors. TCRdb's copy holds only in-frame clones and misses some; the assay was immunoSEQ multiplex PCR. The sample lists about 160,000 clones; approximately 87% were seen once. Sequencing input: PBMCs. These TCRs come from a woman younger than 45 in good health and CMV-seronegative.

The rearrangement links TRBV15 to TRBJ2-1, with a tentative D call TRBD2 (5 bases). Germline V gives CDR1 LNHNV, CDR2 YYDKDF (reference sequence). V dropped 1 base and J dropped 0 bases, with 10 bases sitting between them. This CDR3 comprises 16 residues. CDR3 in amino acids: CATSRASGSSYNEQFF. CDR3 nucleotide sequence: TGTGCCACCAGCAGAGCCAGCGGAAGCTCCTACAATGAGCAGTTCTTC.

The CDR3 nucleotides are TGTGCCTCAATAAAAGGTTGTCAGCCCCAGCATTTT. Translated: CASIKGCQPQHF. The rearrangement links TRBV15 to TRBJ1-5; D is undetermined. Per germline, CDR1 LNHNV and CDR2 YYDKDF (reference sequence). V was pared by 11 bases and J by 6 bases, with 14 bases between. The CDR3 loop spans 12 amino acids.

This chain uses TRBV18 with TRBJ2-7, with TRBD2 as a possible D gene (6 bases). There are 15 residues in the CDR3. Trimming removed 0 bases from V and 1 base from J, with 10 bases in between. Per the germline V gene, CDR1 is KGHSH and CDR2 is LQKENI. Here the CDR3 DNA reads TGTGCCAGCTCACCACCAGGGACTCTTTCCTACGAGCAGTACTTC. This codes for CASSPPGTLSYEQYF. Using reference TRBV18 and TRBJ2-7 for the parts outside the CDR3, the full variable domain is NAGVMQNPRHLVRRRGQEARLRCSPMKGHSHVYWYRQLPEEGLKFMVYLQKENIIDESGMPKERFSAEFPKEGPSILRIQQVVRGDSAAYFCASSPPGTLSYEQYFGPGTRLTVT.

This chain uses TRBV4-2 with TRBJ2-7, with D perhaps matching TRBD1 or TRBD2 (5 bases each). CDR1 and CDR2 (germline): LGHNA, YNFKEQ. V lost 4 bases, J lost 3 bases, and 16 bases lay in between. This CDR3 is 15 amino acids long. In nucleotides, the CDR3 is TGTGCCAGCAGCCTGACTTTGGGGGACCACTACGAGCAGTACTTC. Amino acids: CASSLTLGDHYEQYF.

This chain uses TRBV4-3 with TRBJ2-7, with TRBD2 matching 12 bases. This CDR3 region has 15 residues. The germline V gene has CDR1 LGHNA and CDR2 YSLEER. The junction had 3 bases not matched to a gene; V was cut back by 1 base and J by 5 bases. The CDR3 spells CASSQGLAGVNEQYF. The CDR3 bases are TGCGCCAGCAGCCAAGGACTAGCGGGAGTAAACGAGCAGTACTTC.

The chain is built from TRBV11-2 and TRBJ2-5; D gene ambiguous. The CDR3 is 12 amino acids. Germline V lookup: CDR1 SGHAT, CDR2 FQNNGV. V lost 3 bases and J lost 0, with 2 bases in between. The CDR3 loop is CASSFDQETQYF. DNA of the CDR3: TGTGCCAGCAGCTTTGACCAAGAGACCCAGTACTTC. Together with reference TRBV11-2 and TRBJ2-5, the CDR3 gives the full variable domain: EAGVAQSPRYKIIEKRQSVAFWCNPISGHATLYWYQQILGQGPKLLIQFQNNGVVDDSQLPKDRFSAERLKGVDSTLKIQPAKLEDSAVYLCASSFDQETQYFGPGTRLLVL.

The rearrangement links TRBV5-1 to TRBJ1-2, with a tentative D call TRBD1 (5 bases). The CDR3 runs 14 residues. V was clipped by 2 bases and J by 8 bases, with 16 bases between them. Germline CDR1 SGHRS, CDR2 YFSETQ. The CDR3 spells CASSLVGGARGYTF. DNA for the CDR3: TGCGCCAGCAGCTTAGTCGGGGGAGCACGAGGCTACACCTTC.

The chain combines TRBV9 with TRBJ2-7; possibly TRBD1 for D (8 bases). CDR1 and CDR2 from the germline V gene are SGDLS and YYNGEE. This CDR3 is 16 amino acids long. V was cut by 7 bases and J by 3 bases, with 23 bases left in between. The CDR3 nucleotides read TGTGCCAGCTCACACCCAAATACAGGGGGGGACTACGAGCAGTACTTC. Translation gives CASSHPNTGGDYEQYF.

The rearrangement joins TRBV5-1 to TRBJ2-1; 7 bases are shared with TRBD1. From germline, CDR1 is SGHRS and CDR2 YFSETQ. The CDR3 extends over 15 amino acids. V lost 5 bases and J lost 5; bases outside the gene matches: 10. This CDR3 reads CASSSDRLWDNEQFF. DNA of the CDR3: TGCGCCAGCAGTTCGGACAGGCTGTGGGACAATGAGCAGTTCTTC.

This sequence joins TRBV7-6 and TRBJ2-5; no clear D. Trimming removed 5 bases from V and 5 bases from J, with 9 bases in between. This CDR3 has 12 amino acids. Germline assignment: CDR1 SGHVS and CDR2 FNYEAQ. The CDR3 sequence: CASSNLGETQYF. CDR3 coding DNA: TGTGCCAGCAGCAACTTAGGGGAGACCCAGTACTTC.

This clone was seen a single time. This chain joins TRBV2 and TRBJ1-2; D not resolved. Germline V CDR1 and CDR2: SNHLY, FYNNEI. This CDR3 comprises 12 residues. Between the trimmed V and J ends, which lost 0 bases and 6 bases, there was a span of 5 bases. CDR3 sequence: CASSEAGHGYTF. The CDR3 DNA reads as TGTGCCAGCAGTGAAGCAGGGCATGGCTACACCTTC.

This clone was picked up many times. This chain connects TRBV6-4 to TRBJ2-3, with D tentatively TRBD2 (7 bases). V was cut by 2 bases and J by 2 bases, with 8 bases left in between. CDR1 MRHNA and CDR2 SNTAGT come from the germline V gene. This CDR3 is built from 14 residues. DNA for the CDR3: TGTGCCAGCAGTGACGGGGGGGCCACAGATACGCAGTATTTT. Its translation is CASSDGGATDTQYF.

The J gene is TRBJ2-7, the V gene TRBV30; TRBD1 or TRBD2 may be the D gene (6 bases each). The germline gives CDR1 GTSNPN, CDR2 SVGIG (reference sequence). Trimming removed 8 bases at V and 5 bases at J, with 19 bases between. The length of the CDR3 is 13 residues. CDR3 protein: CAARGTRNDEQYF. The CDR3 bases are TGTGCCGCTCGCGGGACACGCAACGACGAGCAGTACTTC.